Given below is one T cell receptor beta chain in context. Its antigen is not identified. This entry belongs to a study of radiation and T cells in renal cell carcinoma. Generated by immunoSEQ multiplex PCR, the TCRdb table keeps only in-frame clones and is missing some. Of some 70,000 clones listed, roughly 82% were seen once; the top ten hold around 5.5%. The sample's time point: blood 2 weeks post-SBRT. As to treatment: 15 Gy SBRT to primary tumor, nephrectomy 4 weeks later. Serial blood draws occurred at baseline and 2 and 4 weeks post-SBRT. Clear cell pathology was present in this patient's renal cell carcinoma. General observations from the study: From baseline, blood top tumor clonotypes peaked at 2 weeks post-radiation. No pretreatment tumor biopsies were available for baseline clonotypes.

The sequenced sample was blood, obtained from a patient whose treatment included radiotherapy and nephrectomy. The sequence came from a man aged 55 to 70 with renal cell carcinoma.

CDR3 in DNA: TGTGCCAGTAGTATAGAAGGAGACGGGATCCCGAACACCGGGGAGCTGTTTTTT. It yields the protein CASSIEGDGIPNTGELFF. This chain joins TRBV19 and TRBJ2-2; TRBD2 is a possible D gene (5 bases). V was shortened by 0 bases and J by 0 bases, with 14 bases between the two germline ends. Germline V gives CDR1 LNHDA, CDR2 SQIVND (reference sequence). This CDR3 region has 18 residues.